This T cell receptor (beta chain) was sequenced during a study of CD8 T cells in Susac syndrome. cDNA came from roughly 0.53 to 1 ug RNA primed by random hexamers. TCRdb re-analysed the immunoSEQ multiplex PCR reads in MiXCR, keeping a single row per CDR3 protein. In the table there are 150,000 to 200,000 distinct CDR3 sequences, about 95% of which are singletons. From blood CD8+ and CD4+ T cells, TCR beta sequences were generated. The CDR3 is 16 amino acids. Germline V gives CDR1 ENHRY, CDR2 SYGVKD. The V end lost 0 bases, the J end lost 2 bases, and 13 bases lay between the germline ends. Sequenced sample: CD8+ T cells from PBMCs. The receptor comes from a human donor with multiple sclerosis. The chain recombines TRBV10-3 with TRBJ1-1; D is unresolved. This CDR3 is CAISESRSGINTEAFF. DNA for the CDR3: TGTGCCATCAGTGAGTCGAGATCCGGCATAAACACTGAAGCTTTCTTT.